This T cell receptor beta chain was retrieved from a study of monozygotic twins with inflammatory bowel disease. This CDR3 has 15 residues. Germline lookup yields CDR1 MNHEY and CDR2 SMNVEV (reference sequence). TCRdb reprocessed the 5' RACE reads, keeping one entry per CDR3 protein, no DNA. The sample has roughly 200,000 distinct CDR3 sequences, and its top ten clones hold roughly 7.1%. The chain joins TRBV27 to TRBJ2-1; there is no DNA to check the TCRdb D call of TRBD2. Material: blood. This sequence was found in a human donor with ulcerative colitis or Crohn's disease, or a healthy co-twin of an affected twin (not recorded which). This CDR3 is CASSPGTSGGPGEFF.